This T cell receptor (beta chain) derives from a study of vaccination effects on CD4 cells after COVID-19. Regarding the study as a whole: Infection-derived and vaccine-derived clones contracted markedly late after vaccination.

On this clone: Its antigen is unidentified.

Viral peptide pool expansion of antigen-specific CD4+ T cells preceded sequencing in the ViraFEST assay. After roughly 9 days in culture, the CD4+ T cells were isolated. Each vaccine recipient was nucleocapsid antibody negative and had no prior SARS-CoV-2 infection. Per germline, CDR1 ENHRY and CDR2 SYGVKD. The CDR3 runs to 14 residues. V was pared by 10 bases and J by 7 bases, with 20 bases between. Clones were read by immunoSEQ multiplex PCR, and TCRdb kept only the in-frame ones, dropping some. This sample yields over 45,000 clones, of which around 68% are seen a single time; approximately 20% belongs to the top ten.

The sample in question was CD4+ T cells from PBMCs cultured with SARS-CoV-2 spike peptides, obtained before COVID-19 vaccination. The source of this sequence is a human donor who received a COVID-19 vaccine. The chain joins TRBV10-3 to TRBJ1-5, with D maybe TRBD1 (6 bases). The CDR3, as DNA: TGTGCCAGCAGAGTGGGGGGCCCTGGGCAGCCCCAGCATTTT. The encoded protein is CASRVGGPGQPQHF.